This record concerns one TCR beta chain sequence. The V and J ends lost 8 bases and 5 bases, in that order; junction bases with no gene match: 10. The CDR3 runs to 16 residues. The germline gives CDR1 SGHTA, CDR2 FQGTGA. The data stem from a study of blood T cell repertoires in COVID-19. Study at large: Acute and convalescent COVID-19 samples came from the United States, Italy and Spain. PBMCs, B-cell-depleted T cells, or T cells were the source of the cDNA or gDNA that made up the material.

In the study's own analysis: Reference gene primer amplification in the assay estimated nucleated cell counts. Here immunoSEQ multiplex PCR was the method, and the copy in TCRdb shows in-frame clones only, minus some. V, J and clone size reflect that table, while D and trimming were determined from the DNA. Of about 140,000 clones in the sample, 85% to 90% were seen once. The chain joins TRBV7-3 to TRBJ1-6, with TRBD1 identical over 9 bases. Sequencing was carried out using peripheral blood. This clonotype was sampled from a woman aged 60-75 years with acute or convalescent COVID-19. CDR3 nucleotides: TGTGCCAGCCCCCAACTGGACAGGGGCAATAATTCACCCCTCCACTTT. This translates into CASPQLDRGNNSPLHF.